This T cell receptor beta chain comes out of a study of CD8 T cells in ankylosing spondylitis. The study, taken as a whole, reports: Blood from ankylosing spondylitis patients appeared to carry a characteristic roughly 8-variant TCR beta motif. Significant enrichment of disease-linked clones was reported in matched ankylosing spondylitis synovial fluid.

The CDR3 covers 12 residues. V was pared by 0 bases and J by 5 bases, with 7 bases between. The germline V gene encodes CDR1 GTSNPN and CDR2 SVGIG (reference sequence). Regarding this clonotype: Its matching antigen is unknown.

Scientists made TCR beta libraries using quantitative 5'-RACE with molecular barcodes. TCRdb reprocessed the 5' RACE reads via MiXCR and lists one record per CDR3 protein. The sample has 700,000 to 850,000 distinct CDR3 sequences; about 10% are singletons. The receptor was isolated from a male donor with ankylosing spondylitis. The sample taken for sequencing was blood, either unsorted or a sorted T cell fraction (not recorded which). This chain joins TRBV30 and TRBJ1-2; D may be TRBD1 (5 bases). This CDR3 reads CAWSVGGYGYTF. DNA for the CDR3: TGTGCCTGGAGTGTGGGGGGTTATGGCTACACCTTC.